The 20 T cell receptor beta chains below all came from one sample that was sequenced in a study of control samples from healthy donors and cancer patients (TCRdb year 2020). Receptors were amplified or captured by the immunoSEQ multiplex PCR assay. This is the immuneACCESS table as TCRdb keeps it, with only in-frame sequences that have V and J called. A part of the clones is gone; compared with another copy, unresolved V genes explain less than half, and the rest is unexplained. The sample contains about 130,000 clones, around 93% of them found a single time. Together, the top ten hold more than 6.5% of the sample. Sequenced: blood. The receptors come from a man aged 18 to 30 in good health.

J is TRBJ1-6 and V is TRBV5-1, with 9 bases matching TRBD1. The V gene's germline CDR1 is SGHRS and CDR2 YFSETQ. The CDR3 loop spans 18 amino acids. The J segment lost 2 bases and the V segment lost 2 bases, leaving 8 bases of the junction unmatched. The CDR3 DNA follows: TGCGCCAGCAGCTTAACCGGGACAGGGAGAACCTATAATTCACCCCTCCACTTT. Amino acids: CASSLTGTGRTYNSPLHF.

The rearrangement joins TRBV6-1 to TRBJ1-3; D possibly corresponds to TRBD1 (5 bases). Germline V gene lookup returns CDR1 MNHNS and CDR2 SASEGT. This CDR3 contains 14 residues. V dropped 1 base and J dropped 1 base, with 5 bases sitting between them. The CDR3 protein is CASSEGQSGNTIYF. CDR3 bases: TGTGCCAGCAGTGAAGGACAGTCTGGAAACACCATATATTTT.

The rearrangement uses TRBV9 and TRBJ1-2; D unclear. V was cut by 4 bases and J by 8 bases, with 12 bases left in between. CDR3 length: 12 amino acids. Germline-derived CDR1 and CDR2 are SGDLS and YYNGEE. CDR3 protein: CASSPGLGGYTF. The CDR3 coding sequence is TGTGCCAGCAGCCCGGGCCTTGGGGGCTACACCTTC.

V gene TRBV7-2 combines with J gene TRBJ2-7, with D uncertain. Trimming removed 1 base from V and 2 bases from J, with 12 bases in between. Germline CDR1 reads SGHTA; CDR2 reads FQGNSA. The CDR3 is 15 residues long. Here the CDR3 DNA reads TGTGCCAGCAGCTTAGGCGGACGGATTACCTACGAGCAGTACTTC. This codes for CASSLGGRITYEQYF.

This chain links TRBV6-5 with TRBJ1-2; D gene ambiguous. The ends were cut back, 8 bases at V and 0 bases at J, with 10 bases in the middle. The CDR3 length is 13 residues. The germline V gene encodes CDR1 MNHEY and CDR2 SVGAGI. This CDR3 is CASVTNANYGYTF. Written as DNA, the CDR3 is TGTGCCAGCGTCACGAACGCTAACTATGGCTACACCTTC.

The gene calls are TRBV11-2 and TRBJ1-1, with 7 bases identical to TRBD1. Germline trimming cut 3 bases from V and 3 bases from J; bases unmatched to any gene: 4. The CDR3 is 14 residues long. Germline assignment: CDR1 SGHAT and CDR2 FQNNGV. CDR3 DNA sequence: TGTGCCAGCAGCTTCCGGGACAGCTACACTGAAGCTTTCTTT. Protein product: CASSFRDSYTEAFF.

The CDR3 sequence is CASSWGQGAPIEAFF. CDR3 nucleotide sequence: TGCGCCAGCAGCTGGGGACAGGGGGCTCCGATTGAAGCTTTCTTT. V gene TRBV5-1 combines with J gene TRBJ1-1; the match to TRBD1 covers 12 bases. Losses at the gene ends were 3 bases for V and 7 bases for J; bases not matched to a gene: 7. The germline gives CDR1 SGHRS, CDR2 YFSETQ. The CDR3 runs to 15 residues.

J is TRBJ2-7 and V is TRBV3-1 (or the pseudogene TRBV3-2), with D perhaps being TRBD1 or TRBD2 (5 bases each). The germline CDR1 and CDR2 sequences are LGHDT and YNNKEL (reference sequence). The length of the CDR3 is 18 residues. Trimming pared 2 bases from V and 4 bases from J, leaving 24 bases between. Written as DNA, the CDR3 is TGTGCCAGCAGCCAAACTTTGAAGAGGGGCCCTAGGGGATACGAGCAGTACTTC. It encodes CASSQTLKRGPRGYEQYF.

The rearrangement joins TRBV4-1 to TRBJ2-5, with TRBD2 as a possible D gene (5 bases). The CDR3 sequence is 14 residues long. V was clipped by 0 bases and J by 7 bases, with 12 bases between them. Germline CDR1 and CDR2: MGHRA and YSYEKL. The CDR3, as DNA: TGCGCCAGCAGCCAAGAACGAGGGCGAGGGACCCAGTACTTC. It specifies CASSQERGRGTQYF.

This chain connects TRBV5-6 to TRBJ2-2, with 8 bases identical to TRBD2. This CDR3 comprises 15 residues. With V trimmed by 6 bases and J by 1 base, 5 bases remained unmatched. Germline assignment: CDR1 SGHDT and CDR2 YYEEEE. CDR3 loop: CASTLAGMNTGELFF. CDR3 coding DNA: TGTGCCAGCACCCTAGCGGGTATGAACACCGGGGAGCTGTTTTTT.

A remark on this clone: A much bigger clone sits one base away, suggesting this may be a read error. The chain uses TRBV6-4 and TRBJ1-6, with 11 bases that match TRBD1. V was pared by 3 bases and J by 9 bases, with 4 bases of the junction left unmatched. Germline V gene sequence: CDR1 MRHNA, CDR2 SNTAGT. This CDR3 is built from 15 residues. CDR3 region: CASSERTGGSSPLHF. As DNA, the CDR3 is TGTGCCAGCAGTGAGCGGACAGGGGGCAGTTCACCCCTCCACTTT.

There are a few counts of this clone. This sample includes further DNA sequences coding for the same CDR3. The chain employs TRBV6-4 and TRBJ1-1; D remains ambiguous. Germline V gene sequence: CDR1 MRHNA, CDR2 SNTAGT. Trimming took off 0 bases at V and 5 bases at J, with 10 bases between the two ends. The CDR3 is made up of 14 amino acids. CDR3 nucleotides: TGTGCCAGCAGTGACTCCTCGCGAGGGACTGAAGCTTTCTTT. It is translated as CASSDSSRGTEAFF.

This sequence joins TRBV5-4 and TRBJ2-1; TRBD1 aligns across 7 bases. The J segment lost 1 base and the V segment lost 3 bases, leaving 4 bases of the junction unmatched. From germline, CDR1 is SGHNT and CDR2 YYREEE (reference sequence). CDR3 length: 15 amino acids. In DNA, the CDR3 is TGTGCCAGCAGCTCTGCACAGGGGTCCTACAATGAGCAGTTCTTC. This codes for CASSSAQGSYNEQFF.

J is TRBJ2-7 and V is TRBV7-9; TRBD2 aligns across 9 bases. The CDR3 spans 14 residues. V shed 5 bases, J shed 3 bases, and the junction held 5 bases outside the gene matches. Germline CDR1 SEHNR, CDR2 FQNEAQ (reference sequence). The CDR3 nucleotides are TGTGCCAGCAGCCGGACTAGCGTGGGCTACGAGCAGTACTTC. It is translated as CASSRTSVGYEQYF. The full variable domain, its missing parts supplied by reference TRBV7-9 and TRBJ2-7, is DTGVSQNPRHKITKRGQNVTFRCDPISEHNRLYWYRQTLGQGPEFLTYFQNEAQLEKSRLLSDRFSAERPKGSFSTLEIQRTEQGDSAMYLCASSRTSVGYEQYFGPGTRLTVT.

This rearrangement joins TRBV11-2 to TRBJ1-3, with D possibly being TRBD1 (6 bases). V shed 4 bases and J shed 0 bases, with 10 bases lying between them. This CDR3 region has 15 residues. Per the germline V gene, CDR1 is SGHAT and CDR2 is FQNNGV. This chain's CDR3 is CASSWRTASGNTIYF. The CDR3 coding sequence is TGTGCCAGCAGCTGGCGGACAGCCTCTGGAAACACCATATATTTT.

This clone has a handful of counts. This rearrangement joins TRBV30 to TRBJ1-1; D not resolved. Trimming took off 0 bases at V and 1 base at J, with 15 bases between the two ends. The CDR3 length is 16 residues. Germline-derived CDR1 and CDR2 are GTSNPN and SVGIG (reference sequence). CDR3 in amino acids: CAWSVHGMRGNTEAFF. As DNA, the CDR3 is TGTGCCTGGAGTGTACATGGAATGCGGGGGAACACTGAAGCTTTCTTT.

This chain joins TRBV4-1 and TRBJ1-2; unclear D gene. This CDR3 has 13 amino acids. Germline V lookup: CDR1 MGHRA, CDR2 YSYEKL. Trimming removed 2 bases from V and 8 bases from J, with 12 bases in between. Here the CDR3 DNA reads TGCGCCAGCAGCCAACTGGACCCACCGGGCTACACCTTC. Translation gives CASSQLDPPGYTF.

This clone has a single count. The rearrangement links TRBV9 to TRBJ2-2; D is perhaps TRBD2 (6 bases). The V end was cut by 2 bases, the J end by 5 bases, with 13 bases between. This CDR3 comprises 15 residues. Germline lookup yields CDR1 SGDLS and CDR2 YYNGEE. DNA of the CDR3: TGTGCCAGCAGCGTTCTCCCTGGGGGGACCGGGGAGCTGTTTTTT. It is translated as CASSVLPGGTGELFF.

CDR3 region: CASSELAGDQETQYF. The DNA for the CDR3 is TGTGCCAGCAGTGAACTAGCGGGGGACCAAGAGACCCAGTACTTC. The V call is TRBV6-1, the J call TRBJ2-5, with 10 bases fitting TRBD2. J gave up 0 bases and V 2 bases, and 0 bases lay outside the gene matches. The CDR3 is made up of 15 amino acids. Germline V gene lookup returns CDR1 MNHNS and CDR2 SASEGT.

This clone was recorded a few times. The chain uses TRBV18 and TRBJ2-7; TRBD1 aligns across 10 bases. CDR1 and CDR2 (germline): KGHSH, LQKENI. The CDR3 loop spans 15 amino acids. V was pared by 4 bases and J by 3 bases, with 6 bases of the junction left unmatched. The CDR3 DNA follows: TGTGCCAGCTCACAGCCGGACAGGGGGTTCTACGAGCAGTACTTC. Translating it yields CASSQPDRGFYEQYF.